This T cell receptor (beta chain) appears in the sequencing data of a study of early T cells in non-severe SARS-CoV-2 infection. Study-level background: Whole-blood bulk RNA, unsorted, was sequenced, and chains were unpaired. Study-wide results and caveats: Private and CD4 specificities were missed by VDJdb matching, skewed to anti-spike CD8.

The TCR library protocol attached unique molecular identifiers to the individual cDNA molecules. TCRdb reprocessed the 5' RACE reads via MiXCR and lists one record per CDR3 protein. The table shows over 70,000 distinct CDR3 sequences, with roughly 14% occurring only once. Comments on this clonotype: The target antigen is unknown.

The germline V gene has CDR1 SEHNR and CDR2 FQNEAQ (reference sequence). The CDR3 loop spans 16 amino acids. Deletions cut 7 bases from V and 1 base from J, with 16 bases between. This TCR was recovered from an adult who was a healthcare worker with PCR-confirmed SARS-CoV-2 infection or an uninfected control (not recorded which). The chain combines TRBV7-9 with TRBJ2-2; tentative D call: TRBD1 (6 bases). Sample: whole blood. As DNA, the CDR3 is TGTGCCAGCAACCACCCATCGACAGGGAACACCGGGGAGCTGTTTTTT. Its translation: CASNHPSTGNTGELFF. Full variable domain (outside the CDR3, taken from reference TRBV7-9 and TRBJ2-2): DTGVSQNPRHKITKRGQNVTFRCDPISEHNRLYWYRQTLGQGPEFLTYFQNEAQLEKSRLLSDRFSAERPKGSFSTLEIQRTEQGDSAMYLCASNHPSTGNTGELFFGEGSRLTVL.